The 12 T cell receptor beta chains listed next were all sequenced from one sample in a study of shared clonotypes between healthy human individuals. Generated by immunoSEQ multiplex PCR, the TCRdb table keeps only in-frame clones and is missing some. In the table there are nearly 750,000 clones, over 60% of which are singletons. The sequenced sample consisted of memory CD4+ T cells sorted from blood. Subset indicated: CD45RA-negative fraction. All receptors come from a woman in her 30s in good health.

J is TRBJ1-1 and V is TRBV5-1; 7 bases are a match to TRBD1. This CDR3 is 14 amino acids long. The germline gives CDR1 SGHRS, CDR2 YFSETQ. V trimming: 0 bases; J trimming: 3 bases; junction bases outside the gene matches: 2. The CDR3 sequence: CASSLEGGDTEAFF. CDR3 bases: TGCGCCAGCAGCTTGGAAGGGGGCGACACTGAAGCTTTCTTT.

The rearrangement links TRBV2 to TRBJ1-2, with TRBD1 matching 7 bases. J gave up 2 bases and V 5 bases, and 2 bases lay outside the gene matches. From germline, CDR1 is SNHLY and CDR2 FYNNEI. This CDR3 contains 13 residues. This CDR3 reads CASSPTGNYGYTF. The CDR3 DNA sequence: TGTGCCAGCAGTCCGACAGGGAACTATGGCTACACCTTC.

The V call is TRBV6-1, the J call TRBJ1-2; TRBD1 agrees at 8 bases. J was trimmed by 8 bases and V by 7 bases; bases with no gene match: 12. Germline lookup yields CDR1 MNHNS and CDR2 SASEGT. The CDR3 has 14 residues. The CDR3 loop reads CASKSTGVTGGYTF. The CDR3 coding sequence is TGTGCCAGCAAATCGACAGGGGTAACGGGGGGCTACACCTTC.

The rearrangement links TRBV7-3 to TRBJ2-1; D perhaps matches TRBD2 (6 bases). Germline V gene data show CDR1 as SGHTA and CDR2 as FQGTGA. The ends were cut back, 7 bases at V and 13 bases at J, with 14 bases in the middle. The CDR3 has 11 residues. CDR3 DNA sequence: TGTGCCAGCACATCCGGGGAGGAACAGTTCTTC. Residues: CASTSGEEQFF. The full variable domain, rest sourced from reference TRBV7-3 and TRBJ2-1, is GAGVSQTPSNKVTEKGKYVELRCDPISGHTALYWYRQSLGQGPEFLIYFQGTGAADDSGLPNDRFFAVRPEGSVSTLKIQRTERGDSAVYLCASTSGEEQFFGPGTRLTVL.

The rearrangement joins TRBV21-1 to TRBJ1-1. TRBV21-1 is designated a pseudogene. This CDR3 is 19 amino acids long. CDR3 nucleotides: TGTGCCAGCAGCAAAGAGCTCCGGGGGGTGAGCGGACAGAACACTGAAGCTTTCTTT. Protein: CASSKELRGVSGQNTEAFF.

The CDR3, as DNA: TGTGCCAGCAGCCAAGGCTCTCGGACAGGAGGAGAGCAGTTCTTC. As protein: CASSQGSRTGGEQFF. This chain joins TRBV4-2 and TRBJ2-1; TRBD1 aligns across 7 bases. Germline CDR1 is LGHNA and CDR2 is YNFKEQ. The trim removed 1 base at V and 10 bases at J, leaving 10 bases unmatched. The CDR3 has 15 residues.

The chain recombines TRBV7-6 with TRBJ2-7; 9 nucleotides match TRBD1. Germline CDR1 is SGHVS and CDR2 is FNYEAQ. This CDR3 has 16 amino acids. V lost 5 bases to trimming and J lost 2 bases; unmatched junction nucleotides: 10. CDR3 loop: CASSPYRDRDPYEQYF. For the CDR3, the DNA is TGTGCCAGCAGCCCTTACCGGGACAGGGACCCCTACGAGCAGTACTTC.

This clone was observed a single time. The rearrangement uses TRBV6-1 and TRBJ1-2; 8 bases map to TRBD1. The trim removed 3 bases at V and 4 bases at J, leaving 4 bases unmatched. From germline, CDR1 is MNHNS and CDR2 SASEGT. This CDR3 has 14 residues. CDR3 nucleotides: TGTGCCAGCAGTGACAGGGGGCATAGCTATGGCTACACCTTC. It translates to CASSDRGHSYGYTF.

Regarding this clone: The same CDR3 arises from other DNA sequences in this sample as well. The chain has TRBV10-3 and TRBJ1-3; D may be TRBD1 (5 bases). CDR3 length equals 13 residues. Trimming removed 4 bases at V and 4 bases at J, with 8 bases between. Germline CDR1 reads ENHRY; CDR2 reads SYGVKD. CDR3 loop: CAISATVGNTIYF. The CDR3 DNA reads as TGTGCCATCAGTGCGACAGTAGGAAACACCATATATTTT.

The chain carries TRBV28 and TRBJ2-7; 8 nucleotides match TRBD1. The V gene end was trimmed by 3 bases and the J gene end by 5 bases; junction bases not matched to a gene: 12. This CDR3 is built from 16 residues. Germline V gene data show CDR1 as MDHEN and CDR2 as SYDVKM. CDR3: CASSFHPNRGKHEQYF. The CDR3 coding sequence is TGTGCCAGCAGTTTCCACCCCAACAGGGGGAAACACGAGCAGTACTTC.

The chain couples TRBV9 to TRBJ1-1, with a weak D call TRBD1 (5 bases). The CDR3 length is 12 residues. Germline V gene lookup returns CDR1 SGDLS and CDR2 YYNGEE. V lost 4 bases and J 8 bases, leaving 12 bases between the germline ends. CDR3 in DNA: TGTGCCAGCAGCATCCGGGACGGAGAAGCTTTCTTT. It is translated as CASSIRDGEAFF.

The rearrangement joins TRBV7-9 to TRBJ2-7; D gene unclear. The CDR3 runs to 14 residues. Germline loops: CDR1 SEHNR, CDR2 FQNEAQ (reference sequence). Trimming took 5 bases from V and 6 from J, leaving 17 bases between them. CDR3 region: CASSPPGSQVEQYF. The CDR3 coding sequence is TGTGCCAGCAGCCCGCCGGGCAGCCAAGTCGAGCAGTACTTC.